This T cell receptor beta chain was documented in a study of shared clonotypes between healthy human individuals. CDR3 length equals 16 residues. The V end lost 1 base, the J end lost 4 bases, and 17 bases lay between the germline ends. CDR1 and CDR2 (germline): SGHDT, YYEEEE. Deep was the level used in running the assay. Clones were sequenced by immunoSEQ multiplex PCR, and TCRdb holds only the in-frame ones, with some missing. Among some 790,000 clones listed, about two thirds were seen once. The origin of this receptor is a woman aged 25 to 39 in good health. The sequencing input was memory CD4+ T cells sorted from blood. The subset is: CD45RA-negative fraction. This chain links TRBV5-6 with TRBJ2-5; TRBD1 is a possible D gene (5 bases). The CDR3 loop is CASSLNRGPPPETQYF. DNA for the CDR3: TGTGCCAGCAGCTTGAATAGGGGCCCACCCCCAGAGACCCAGTACTTC.